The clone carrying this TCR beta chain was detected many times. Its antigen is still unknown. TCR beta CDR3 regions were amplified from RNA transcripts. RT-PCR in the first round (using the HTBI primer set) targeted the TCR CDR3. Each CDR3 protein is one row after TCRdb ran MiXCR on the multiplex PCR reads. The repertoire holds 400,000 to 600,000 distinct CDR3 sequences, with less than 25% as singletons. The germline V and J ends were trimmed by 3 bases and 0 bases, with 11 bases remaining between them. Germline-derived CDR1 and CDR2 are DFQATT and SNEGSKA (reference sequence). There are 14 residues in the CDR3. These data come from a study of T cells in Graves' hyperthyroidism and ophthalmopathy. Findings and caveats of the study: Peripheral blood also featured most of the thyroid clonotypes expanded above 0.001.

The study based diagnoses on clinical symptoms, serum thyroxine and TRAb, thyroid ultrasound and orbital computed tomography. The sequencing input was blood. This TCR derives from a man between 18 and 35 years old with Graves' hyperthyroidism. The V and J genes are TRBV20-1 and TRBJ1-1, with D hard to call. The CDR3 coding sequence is TGCAGTGCTAGTTCTCCGGGGATGAACACTGAAGCTTTCTTT. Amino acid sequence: CSASSPGMNTEAFF.